Listed here are 23 T cell receptor beta chains from one sample, sequenced in a study of brain T cells in children with intractable seizures. Assay used: immunoSEQ multiplex PCR; TCRdb lists only in-frame clones, some missing. The sample yields under 150,000 clones, roughly 92% seen once. Source: peripheral blood, taken at surgery. These receptor sequences come from a boy younger than two with hemimegalencephaly and intractable seizures.

The rearrangement uses TRBV19 and TRBJ2-7; 9 bases agree with TRBD1. The CDR3 has 20 residues. Germline lookup yields CDR1 LNHDA and CDR2 SQIVND (reference sequence). The ends lost 6 bases at V and 3 bases at J; junction bases unmatched: 24. CDR3 bases: TGTGCCAGTAGCCGACATCCGGGACAGGGAATAAGGGTTGGTGACTACGAGCAGTACTTC. The encoded protein is CASSRHPGQGIRVGDYEQYF.

The chain links TRBV5-4 to TRBJ1-4; D is undetermined. Germline values: CDR1 SGHNT, CDR2 YYREEE (reference sequence). V was clipped by 0 bases and J by 1 base, with 7 bases between them. This CDR3 has 15 amino acids. CDR3 protein: CASSLDRGTNEKLFF. As DNA, the CDR3 is TGTGCCAGCAGCTTGGACCGGGGAACTAATGAAAAACTGTTTTTT.

The chain employs TRBV7-2 and TRBJ2-1; D might be TRBD1 (6 bases). Germline values: CDR1 SGHTA, CDR2 FQGNSA. The CDR3 has 13 amino acids. V was clipped by 3 bases and J by 13 bases, with 16 bases between them. This CDR3 is CASSFPFRGSQFF. CDR3 DNA sequence: TGTGCCAGCAGCTTCCCCTTTAGGGGGAGTCAGTTCTTC.

The V call is TRBV10-3, the J call TRBJ1-1; D perhaps matches TRBD1 (5 bases). The CDR3 length is 18 residues. V was pared by 10 bases and J by 0 bases, with 27 bases between. Germline lookup yields CDR1 ENHRY and CDR2 SYGVKD. This chain's CDR3 is CATAPRRAAPSMNTEAFF. CDR3 coding DNA: TGTGCCACCGCCCCTCGCAGGGCCGCCCCGAGCATGAACACTGAAGCTTTCTTT.

This clone was seen only once. The J gene is TRBJ2-1, the V gene TRBV3-1 (or the pseudogene TRBV3-2), with a possible D match to TRBD2 (5 bases). V was shortened by 4 bases and J by 9 bases, with 7 bases between the two germline ends. The CDR3 covers 11 residues. Germline V gene lookup returns CDR1 LGHDT and CDR2 YNNKEL (reference sequence). CDR3 DNA: TGTGCCAGCAGCCTCGCGGGTGAGCAGTTCTTC. Protein product: CASSLAGEQFF.

This sequence joins TRBV18 and TRBJ2-5; the D is unclear. This CDR3 is built from 13 residues. Germline values: CDR1 KGHSH, CDR2 LQKENI. The V end was cut by 3 bases, the J end by 3 bases, with 8 bases between. CDR3 loop: CASSPTHKETQYF. The CDR3 region has the DNA TGTGCCAGCTCACCCACTCATAAAGAGACCCAGTACTTC.

The V gene is TRBV11-3, the J gene TRBJ1-6, with TRBD1 as a possible D gene (6 bases). Germline CDR1 reads SGHNT; CDR2 reads YENEEA. There are 20 residues in the CDR3. Trimming cost V 0 bases and J 7 bases, with 25 bases left between them. CDR3 sequence reads: CASSLDATVNGQRLNSPLHF. CDR3 DNA sequence: TGTGCCAGCAGCTTAGACGCCACTGTGAATGGACAGCGACTAAATTCACCCCTCCACTTT.

This clone has a single count. This rearrangement joins TRBV9 to TRBJ2-1; D gene ambiguous. Germline CDR1 is SGDLS and CDR2 is YYNGEE. Trimming cost V 3 bases and J 0 bases, with 4 bases left between them. The CDR3 is 13 residues long. As DNA, the CDR3 is TGTGCCAGCAGCGGAAGCTCCTACAATGAGCAGTTCTTC. This sequence encodes CASSGSSYNEQFF. The entire variable domain, with the rest obtained from reference TRBV9 and TRBJ2-1, is as follows: DSGVTQTPKHLITATGQRVTLRCSPRSGDLSVYWYQQSLDQGLQFLIQYYNGEERAKGNILERFSAQQFPDLHSELNLSSLELGDSALYFCASSGSSYNEQFFGPGTRLTVL.

This clone was seen once. The chain employs TRBV20-1 and TRBJ2-1; D not certain. Germline V gives CDR1 DFQATT, CDR2 SNEGSKA (reference sequence). Trimming stripped 3 bases from V and 0 bases from J, with 12 bases between. CDR3 length equals 15 residues. The CDR3 DNA is TGCAGTGCTAGTAGGGTCGGTGGCTCCTACAATGAGCAGTTCTTC. Protein: CSASRVGGSYNEQFF.

The genes are TRBV28 and TRBJ1-3; D is uncertain. Germline loops: CDR1 MDHEN, CDR2 SYDVKM. The CDR3 consists of 14 residues. V lost 3 bases to trimming and J lost 0 bases, with 6 bases between them. This CDR3 is CASSFDLSGNTIYF. The CDR3 DNA follows: TGTGCCAGCAGTTTCGACCTCTCTGGAAACACCATATATTTT.

The J gene is TRBJ2-7, the V gene TRBV5-1; possible D gene TRBD2, 7 bases. This CDR3 comprises 15 residues. V shed 4 bases and J shed 2 bases, with 16 bases lying between them. CDR1 and CDR2 (germline): SGHRS, YFSETQ. Written as DNA, the CDR3 is TGCGCCAGCAGCCCGAGGGGGGGAGGCACCTACGAGCAGTACTTC. Translated, it gives CASSPRGGGTYEQYF.

The V and J genes are TRBV2 and TRBJ1-2; TRBD1 might be the D (5 bases). V was clipped by 8 bases and J by 2 bases, with 9 bases between them. Germline loops: CDR1 SNHLY, CDR2 FYNNEI. This CDR3 is built from 12 residues. The CDR3 reads CASEGRNYGYTF. The CDR3 DNA is TGTGCCAGCGAGGGACGGAACTATGGCTACACCTTC.

The chain employs TRBV19 and TRBJ2-5, with TRBD1 as a possible D gene (6 bases). Trimming stripped 3 bases from V and 2 bases from J, with 13 bases between. The length of the CDR3 is 15 residues. The germline gives CDR1 LNHDA, CDR2 SQIVND (reference sequence). CDR3 coding DNA: TGTGCCAGTAGTATTCTAGGACAGCGGCAAGAGACCCAGTACTTC. Amino acid sequence: CASSILGQRQETQYF.

The CDR3 loop reads CSVGSAGGSYEQYF. The DNA of the CDR3 is TGCAGCGTTGGATCGGCCGGCGGCTCCTACGAGCAGTACTTC. The chain combines TRBV29-1 with TRBJ2-7; no firm D call. CDR1 and CDR2 from the germline V gene are SQVTM and ANQGSEA. The CDR3 is made up of 14 amino acids. Trimming stripped 4 bases from V and 0 bases from J, with 13 bases between.

The chain is built from TRBV14 and TRBJ2-4, with TRBD1 as a possible D gene (5 bases). The V and J ends lost 3 bases and 0 bases respectively, with 12 bases between them. The CDR3 has 16 residues. Germline V lookup: CDR1 SGHDN, CDR2 FVKESK. CDR3 protein: CASSQSTGRAKNIQYF. The CDR3 nucleotides are TGTGCCAGCAGCCAGTCAACAGGCCGAGCCAAAAACATTCAGTACTTC.

The chain links TRBV9 to TRBJ2-2; no clear D. The CDR3 contains 14 residues. Germline V lookup: CDR1 SGDLS, CDR2 YYNGEE. V gave up 0 bases and J gave up 1 base, with 4 bases separating them. CDR3 sequence (DNA): TGTGCCAGCAGCGTAGAAGGGAACACCGGGGAGCTGTTTTTT. As protein: CASSVEGNTGELFF.

There are a few counts of this clone. J is TRBJ2-1 and V is TRBV3-1 (or the pseudogene TRBV3-2); D gene ambiguous. Germline V gene data show CDR1 as LGHDT and CDR2 as YNNKEL (reference sequence). The CDR3 is 14 amino acids. Trimming pared 4 bases from V and 7 bases from J, leaving 14 bases between. The chain's CDR3 is CASSRDSPRNEQFF. For the CDR3, the DNA is TGTGCCAGCAGCCGAGATTCACCTAGAAATGAGCAGTTCTTC.

The chain recombines TRBV28 with TRBJ1-2; maybe TRBD1 (6 bases). Between the trimmed V and J ends, which lost 6 bases and 4 bases, there was a span of 9 bases. Germline V gene data show CDR1 as MDHEN and CDR2 as SYDVKM. The length of the CDR3 is 12 residues. The CDR3 DNA reads TGTGCCAGCAGCACAGGGACCTATGGCTACACCTTC. It translates to CASSTGTYGYTF.

The V and J genes are TRBV4-1 and TRBJ2-1, with D hard to call. The CDR3 loop spans 14 amino acids. The V gene lost 2 bases and the J gene lost 5 bases, with 10 bases spanning the gap. Germline V lookup: CDR1 MGHRA, CDR2 YSYEKL. The CDR3 region has the DNA TGCGCCAGCAGCCAACCGACGAAAAACAATGAGCAGTTCTTC. Amino acid sequence: CASSQPTKNNEQFF.

The chain employs TRBV12-3 or TRBV12-4 and TRBJ1-3; D might be TRBD1 (5 bases). Trimming pared 5 bases from V and 9 bases from J, leaving 14 bases between. The CDR3 is 13 residues long. CDR3 sequence (DNA): TGTGCCAGCAGTCAGATCCTGGGGGGCACCATATATTTT. It encodes CASSQILGGTIYF.

The V call is TRBV5-8, the J call TRBJ1-4, with 10 bases lining up with TRBD1. Germline lookup yields CDR1 SGHTS and CDR2 YDEGEE. The length of the CDR3 is 15 residues. J was trimmed by 6 bases and V by 4 bases; bases with no gene match: 6. CDR3: CASSNAGTGDEKLFF. The CDR3 DNA is TGTGCCAGCAGCAACGCCGGGACAGGGGATGAAAAACTGTTTTTT. Full variable domain (remainder filled in from reference TRBV5-8 and TRBJ1-4): EAGVTQSPTHLIKTRGQQATLRCSPISGHTSVYWYQQALGLGLQFLLWYDEGEERNRGNFPPRFSGRQFPNYSSELNVNALELEDSALYLCASSNAGTGDEKLFFGSGTQLSVL.

The chain has TRBV28 and TRBJ2-1; D not certain. Germline CDR1 MDHEN, CDR2 SYDVKM. The CDR3 has 11 residues. Between the trimmed V and J ends, which lost 3 bases and 6 bases, there was a span of 3 bases. The CDR3 is CASSFVNEQFF. The DNA of the CDR3 is TGTGCCAGCAGTTTCGTCAATGAGCAGTTCTTC.

The genes are TRBV7-3 and TRBJ2-2; no clear D gene. Looked up from germline, CDR1 is SGHTA and CDR2 is FQGTGA. The V end lost 6 bases, the J end lost 5 bases, and 7 bases lay between the germline ends. The CDR3 is 12 amino acids. The CDR3 DNA reads TGTGCCAGCAGTCCTAGTACCGGGGAGCTGTTTTTT. This codes for CASSPSTGELFF.